Listed here are 18 T cell receptor beta chains from one sample, sequenced in a study of cytomegalovirus exposure and HLA in healthy donors. Clones were read by immunoSEQ multiplex PCR, and TCRdb kept only the in-frame ones, dropping some. This sample has approximately 270,000 clones, with roughly 87% found just once. Sequencing was carried out using PBMCs. The receptors were gathered from a young man in good health and CMV-seropositive.

This clone was picked up a small number of times. V gene TRBV28 combines with J gene TRBJ1-3; D remains ambiguous. Germline CDR1 is MDHEN and CDR2 is SYDVKM. CDR3 length equals 15 residues. Trimming took off 3 bases at V and 0 bases at J, with 9 bases between the two ends. The CDR3 is CASSFQANSGNTIYF. The CDR3 DNA reads as TGTGCCAGCAGTTTTCAAGCAAACTCTGGAAACACCATATATTTT.

This chain connects TRBV25-1 to TRBJ2-5, with 11 bases aligning to TRBD1. Trimming cost V 10 bases and J 8 bases; bases outside gene matches: 12. Looked up from germline, CDR1 is MGHDK and CDR2 is SYGVNS. This CDR3 is built from 14 residues. CDR3 loop: CATGTGGYFGTQYF. CDR3 in DNA: TGTGCCACAGGGACAGGGGGGTATTTCGGAACCCAGTACTTC.

The rearrangement uses TRBV12-5 and TRBJ2-7; D may be TRBD1 (6 bases). Per germline, CDR1 LGHNT and CDR2 FRNRAP. Trimming shortened V by 2 bases and J by 3 bases, and 11 bases separated the two germline ends. The length of the CDR3 is 14 residues. CDR3 protein: CASGLSGGVYEQYF. The CDR3 DNA sequence: TGTGCTAGTGGTTTGTCTGGGGGCGTCTACGAGCAGTACTTC.

The rearrangement links TRBV5-1 to TRBJ2-1; D gene uncertain. The CDR3 has 16 residues. Between the trimmed V and J ends, which lost 3 bases and 0 bases, there was a span of 13 bases. From germline, CDR1 is SGHRS and CDR2 YFSETQ. The CDR3 loop is CASSSLAQSSYNEQFF. The DNA for the CDR3 is TGCGCCAGCAGCTCCCTGGCACAGAGCTCCTACAATGAGCAGTTCTTC.

The rearrangement links TRBV5-8 to TRBJ1-1; D uncertain. The germline V gene encodes CDR1 SGHTS and CDR2 YDEGEE. The CDR3 has 11 residues. V was trimmed by 2 bases and J by 4 bases, leaving 3 bases between them. The CDR3 nucleotides are TGTGCCAGCAGCTTAGGCACTGAAGCTTTCTTT. Translating it yields CASSLGTEAFF.

This clone was counted once. CDR3 DNA: TGTGCCAGCAGTGAAATTGGGACTAGCGGAGCCTACGAGCAGTACTTC. Its translation: CASSEIGTSGAYEQYF. This chain joins TRBV6-1 and TRBJ2-7; 11 bases agree with TRBD2. Germline assignment: CDR1 MNHNS and CDR2 SASEGT. The junction had 5 bases not matched to a gene; V was cut back by 2 bases and J by 2 bases. This CDR3 has 16 amino acids.

This clone was seen once. This chain connects TRBV27 to TRBJ2-7; a possible D gene is TRBD2 (5 bases). Germline V gene lookup returns CDR1 MNHEY and CDR2 SMNVEV (reference sequence). Trimming removed 5 bases from V and 3 bases from J, with 14 bases in between. The CDR3 runs 14 residues. The CDR3 region has the DNA TGTGCCAGCAGTCCGGCGAGCGGCAACTACGAGCAGTACTTC. This encodes CASSPASGNYEQYF.

Only a few counts were recorded for this clone. The chain combines TRBV29-1 with TRBJ2-3; weak D call: TRBD2 (5 bases). Trimming removed 1 base at V and 4 bases at J, with 9 bases between. There are 13 residues in the CDR3. The V gene's germline CDR1 is SQVTM and CDR2 ANQGSEA. CDR3 residues: CSVEVVGADTQYF. The CDR3 coding sequence is TGCAGCGTTGAAGTAGTCGGGGCAGATACGCAGTATTTT.

V and J are TRBV6-6 and TRBJ1-1; D call uncertain. The V end was cut by 7 bases, the J end by 4 bases, with 16 bases between. Per the germline V gene, CDR1 is MNHNY and CDR2 is SVGAGI (reference sequence). This CDR3 is built from 14 residues. CDR3 residues: CASTPTGQPTEAFF. The DNA for the CDR3 is TGTGCCAGCACTCCCACGGGCCAGCCCACTGAAGCTTTCTTT.

This clone came up once. The chain has TRBV15 and TRBJ2-7; D is unresolved. The CDR3 is 15 residues long. The germline V gene encodes CDR1 LNHNV and CDR2 YYDKDF (reference sequence). Between the trimmed V and J ends, which lost 0 bases and 0 bases, there was a span of 9 bases. CDR3 nucleotide sequence: TGTGCCACCAGCAGAGAGAGACTGGCCTCCTACGAGCAGTACTTC. Its protein is CATSRERLASYEQYF. The complete variable domain, with remaining parts taken from reference TRBV15 and TRBJ2-7, reads DAMVIQNPRYQVTQFGKPVTLSCSQTLNHNVMYWYQQKSSQAPKLLFHYYDKDFNNEADTPDNFQSRRPNTSFCFLDIRSPGLGDTAMYLCATSRERLASYEQYFGPGTRLTVT.

This clone was found once. This rearrangement joins TRBV29-1 to TRBJ1-2, with D perhaps matching TRBD1 (5 bases). Germline V CDR1 and CDR2: SQVTM, ANQGSEA. V gave up 6 bases and J gave up 0 bases, with 8 bases separating them. This CDR3 is built from 12 residues. This CDR3 reads CSVGTSNYGYTF. CDR3 in DNA: TGCAGCGTGGGGACCTCTAACTATGGCTACACCTTC. The variable domain in full, with the rest retrieved from reference TRBV29-1 and TRBJ1-2, is SAVISQKPSRDICQRGTSLTIQCQVDSQVTMMFWYRQQPGQSLTLIATANQGSEATYESGFVIDKFPISRPNLTFSTLTVSNMSPEDSSIYLCSVGTSNYGYTFGSGTRLTVV.

In DNA form, the CDR3 reads TGTGCCAGCAGCCCATGGACAGGACGCCCTAACTATGGCTACACCTTC. This gives the protein CASSPWTGRPNYGYTF. The chain has TRBV7-6 and TRBJ1-2; TRBD1 agrees at 7 bases. The length of the CDR3 is 16 residues. CDR1 is SGHVS and CDR2 is FNYEAQ in the germline V gene. Germline trimming cut 5 bases from V and 0 bases from J; bases unmatched to any gene: 9. The full variable domain, its missing parts supplied by reference TRBV7-6 and TRBJ1-2, is GAGVSQSPRYKVTKRGQDVALRCDPISGHVSLYWYRQALGQGPEFLTYFNYEAQQDKSGLPNDRFSAERPEGSISTLTIQRTEQRDSAMYRCASSPWTGRPNYGYTFGSGTRLTVV.

This chain joins TRBV28 and TRBJ2-5, with D hard to call. V lost 2 bases, J lost 0 bases, and 4 bases lay in between. This CDR3 has 13 amino acids. Germline V lookup: CDR1 MDHEN, CDR2 SYDVKM. The CDR3 protein is CASSLRDQETQYF. Written as DNA, the CDR3 is TGTGCCAGCAGTTTACGCGACCAAGAGACCCAGTACTTC.

This rearrangement joins TRBV7-2 to TRBJ2-7; possible D gene TRBD2, 6 bases. Germline CDR1 reads SGHTA; CDR2 reads FQGNSA. Trimming took 5 bases from V and 7 from J, leaving 15 bases between them. This CDR3 spans 13 amino acids. The CDR3 DNA sequence: TGTGCCAGCAGCAGGGAGGCCGAGGGGGAGCAGTACTTC. Translation: CASSREAEGEQYF.

The chain recombines TRBV6-1 with TRBJ1-2, with D possibly matching TRBD1 (6 bases). CDR1 MNHNS and CDR2 SASEGT come from the germline V gene. V gave up 2 bases and J gave up 8 bases, with 15 bases separating them. CDR3 length: 14 residues. The CDR3 sequence is CASSERQGQAGYTF. The CDR3, as DNA: TGTGCCAGCAGTGAACGTCAGGGGCAAGCGGGCTACACCTTC.

The chain joins TRBV7-2 to TRBJ1-2; 9 bases line up with TRBD1. The CDR3 contains 15 residues. Germline CDR1 is SGHTA and CDR2 is FQGNSA. The V gene end was trimmed by 10 bases and the J gene end by 8 bases; junction bases not matched to a gene: 17. The DNA for the CDR3 is TGTGCCAATGAGGAAACCGGGACAGGGAAGTTCGGCTACACCTTC. Its protein product is CANEETGTGKFGYTF.

The chain has TRBV29-1 and TRBJ1-3; D is ambiguous. CDR1 SQVTM and CDR2 ANQGSEA come from the germline V gene. CDR3 size: 13 residues. Trimming removed 7 bases at V and 4 bases at J, with 14 bases between. CDR3 amino acids: CSAWYALGNTIYF. CDR3 sequence (DNA): TGCAGCGCCTGGTACGCGTTAGGAAACACCATATATTTT.

The chain links TRBV27 to TRBJ2-7, with 11 nucleotides matching TRBD2. This CDR3 has 15 amino acids. J was trimmed by 2 bases and V by 6 bases; bases with no gene match: 6. Germline V CDR1 and CDR2: MNHEY, SMNVEV (reference sequence). DNA for the CDR3: TGTGCCAGCAGCCGGGGACTAGCGGAGGCCTACGAGCAGTACTTC. Amino acid sequence: CASSRGLAEAYEQYF.